What follows are 18 T cell receptor beta chains derived from one specimen sequenced in a study of T cell changes during pregnancy in multiple sclerosis. Method: immunoSEQ multiplex PCR; TCRdb's copy keeps in-frame clones and lacks some. The sample has fewer than 50,000 clones; about 90% are singletons. The input for sequencing was CD8+ T cells from peripheral blood mononuclear cells, taken after pregnancy. These receptors were taken from a female donor with multiple sclerosis, enrolled in a pregnancy study.

The chain joins TRBV6-5 to TRBJ2-3, with 8 nucleotides matching TRBD2. V lost 8 bases, J lost 2 bases, and 6 bases stayed unmatched. This CDR3 is built from 14 residues. Germline-derived CDR1 and CDR2 are MNHEY and SVGAGI. CDR3: CASRTSLFTDTQYF. For the CDR3, the DNA is TGTGCCAGCCGGACTAGCCTATTCACAGATACGCAGTATTTT.

The chain links TRBV11-2 to TRBJ1-4, with 9 bases that match TRBD1. The CDR3 spans 15 residues. Germline trimming cut 4 bases from V and 5 bases from J; bases unmatched to any gene: 5. Germline CDR1 is SGHAT and CDR2 is FQNNGV. The CDR3: CASSSLDRGNEKLFF. Written as DNA, the CDR3 is TGTGCCAGCAGCTCCCTGGACAGGGGAAATGAAAAACTGTTTTTT.

The rearrangement joins TRBV6-4 to TRBJ2-1, with D uncertain. Trimming removed 5 bases at V and 0 bases at J, with 11 bases between. Per germline, CDR1 MRHNA and CDR2 SNTAGT. CDR3 length: 15 amino acids. CDR3 in amino acids: CASSNSPSSYNEQFF. Here the CDR3 DNA reads TGTGCCAGCAGTAACAGCCCGAGCTCCTACAATGAGCAGTTCTTC.

V usage is TRBV4-2 and J usage is TRBJ2-7, with TRBD1 identical over 10 bases. Trimming at V came to 4 bases and at J to 0 bases, leaving 3 bases not matched to a gene. Germline V gives CDR1 LGHNA, CDR2 YNFKEQ. This CDR3 comprises 15 residues. CDR3 DNA sequence: TGTGCCAGCAGCCCCGGGACAGGGGACTCCTACGAGCAGTACTTC. This translates into CASSPGTGDSYEQYF.

This chain joins TRBV30 and TRBJ2-5; TRBD2 agrees at 8 bases. V was pared by 3 bases and J by 2 bases, with 2 bases of the junction left unmatched. Per the germline V gene, CDR1 is GTSNPN and CDR2 is SVGIG (reference sequence). The CDR3 sequence is 13 residues long. CDR3 sequence reads: CAWSGGGQETQYF. For the CDR3, the DNA is TGTGCCTGGAGCGGGGGGGGGCAAGAGACCCAGTACTTC. Variable domain in full (rest from reference TRBV30 and TRBJ2-5): SQTIHQWPATLVQPVGSPLSLECTVEGTSNPNLYWYRQAAGRGLQLLFYSVGIGQISSEVPQNLSASRPQDRQFILSSKKLLLSDSGFYLCAWSGGGQETQYFGPGTRLLVL.

V and J are TRBV5-1 and TRBJ2-2; 9 nucleotides match TRBD1. Germline trimming cut 4 bases from V and 6 bases from J; bases unmatched to any gene: 7. The CDR3 extends over 15 amino acids. Looked up from germline, CDR1 is SGHRS and CDR2 is YFSETQ. DNA of the CDR3: TGCGCCAGCAGCCTGGGACAGGGTTTGTCCGGGGAGCTGTTTTTT. It codes for CASSLGQGLSGELFF.

V and J are TRBV5-1 and TRBJ2-1; D unresolved. V lost 7 bases to trimming and J lost 0 bases, with 8 bases between them. The CDR3 runs to 13 residues. CDR1 is SGHRS, CDR2 YFSETQ, per germline. CDR3 amino acids: CASGSSSYNEQFF. DNA of the CDR3: TGCGCCAGCGGCTCCAGCTCCTACAATGAGCAGTTCTTC. Combining the CDR3 with reference TRBV5-1 and TRBJ2-1 gives the whole variable domain KAGVTQTPRYLIKTRGQQVTLSCSPISGHRSVSWYQQTPGQGLQFLFEYFSETQRNKGNFPGRFSGRQFSNSRSEMNVSTLELGDSALYLCASGSSSYNEQFFGPGTRLTVL.

The V gene is TRBV7-9, the J gene TRBJ1-1; TRBD1 is a possible D gene (5 bases). Germline V gene lookup returns CDR1 SEHNR and CDR2 FQNEAQ (reference sequence). The CDR3 is made up of 14 amino acids. Trimming removed 5 bases from V and 3 bases from J, with 13 bases in between. CDR3 amino acids: CASSAPQGHTEAFF. DNA for the CDR3: TGTGCCAGCAGCGCTCCTCAGGGTCACACTGAAGCTTTCTTT. Filled out from reference TRBV7-9 and TRBJ1-1, the complete variable domain reads DTGVSQNPRHKITKRGQNVTFRCDPISEHNRLYWYRQTLGQGPEFLTYFQNEAQLEKSRLLSDRFSAERPKGSFSTLEIQRTEQGDSAMYLCASSAPQGHTEAFFGQGTRLTVV.

The rearrangement links TRBV6-4 to TRBJ1-4, with 11 bases aligning to TRBD1. V was pared by 3 bases and J by 7 bases, with 1 base of the junction left unmatched. CDR1 and CDR2 from the germline V gene are MRHNA and SNTAGT. The CDR3 spans 14 residues. The CDR3 bases are TGTGCCAGCAGTGAGGGACAGGGGGGTGAAAAACTGTTTTTT. Translation: CASSEGQGGEKLFF.

The genes are TRBV5-1 and TRBJ2-3; weak D call: TRBD2 (5 bases). This CDR3 contains 12 residues. V was trimmed by 4 bases and J by 9 bases, leaving 12 bases between them. Germline CDR1 SGHRS, CDR2 YFSETQ. The CDR3 loop reads CASSVGRGTQYF. CDR3 nucleotide sequence: TGCGCCAGCAGCGTTGGACGGGGAACGCAGTATTTT.

V and J are TRBV10-3 and TRBJ2-5; D uncertain. This CDR3 region has 12 residues. V lost 9 bases to trimming and J lost 2 bases, with 10 bases between them. Germline V gives CDR1 ENHRY, CDR2 SYGVKD. The CDR3 reads CAISAEQETQYF. The CDR3 DNA is TGTGCCATAAGCGCAGAACAAGAGACCCAGTACTTC.

V is TRBV29-1 and J is TRBJ1-2, with 7 bases identical to TRBD1. The length of the CDR3 is 13 residues. J lost 8 bases, V lost 8 bases, and 14 bases had no gene match. The V gene's germline CDR1 is SQVTM and CDR2 ANQGSEA. The CDR3 region has the DNA TGCAGCATTCCGGGACAGACTACTCCGGGCTACACCTTC. Protein sequence: CSIPGQTTPGYTF.

The chain joins TRBV13 to TRBJ1-5; TRBD1 matches at 7 bases. Germline values: CDR1 PRHDT, CDR2 FYEKMQ (reference sequence). This CDR3 contains 14 residues. Trimming at V came to 4 bases and at J to 6 bases, leaving 6 bases not matched to a gene. The CDR3 region has the DNA TGTGCCAGCAGCTCCGGGACAGTACTTCAGCCCCAGCATTTT. It is translated as CASSSGTVLQPQHF.

A single count supports this clone. This chain connects TRBV5-1 to TRBJ2-5; 12 nucleotides line up with TRBD2. The CDR3 sequence is 14 residues long. Germline V gene sequence: CDR1 SGHRS, CDR2 YFSETQ. Germline trimming cut 4 bases from V and 7 bases from J; bases unmatched to any gene: 5. The CDR3 bases are TGCGCCAGCAGCCGACTAGCGGGGGACGGGACCCAGTACTTC. Translation gives CASSRLAGDGTQYF.

There are a few counts of this clone. The V call is TRBV5-4, the J call TRBJ1-2; D is uncertain. This CDR3 comprises 13 residues. Germline V gene lookup returns CDR1 SGHNT and CDR2 YYREEE (reference sequence). Trimming shortened V by 0 bases and J by 7 bases, and 10 bases separated the two germline ends. The CDR3, as DNA: TGTGCCAGCAGCTTGGACGGAGGAGTTGGCTACACCTTC. Translation: CASSLDGGVGYTF.

V is TRBV9 and J is TRBJ2-2, with D possibly matching TRBD2 (6 bases). Trimming shortened V by 0 bases and J by 7 bases, and 22 bases separated the two germline ends. The CDR3 length is 18 residues. CDR1 is SGDLS, CDR2 YYNGEE, per germline. Here the CDR3 reads CASSVDITRLEFNGELFF. The CDR3 nucleotides read TGTGCCAGCAGCGTAGATATAACGAGACTAGAATTCAACGGGGAGCTGTTTTTT. The whole variable domain, filled in from reference TRBV9 and TRBJ2-2, reads DSGVTQTPKHLITATGQRVTLRCSPRSGDLSVYWYQQSLDQGLQFLIQYYNGEERAKGNILERFSAQQFPDLHSELNLSSLELGDSALYFCASSVDITRLEFNGELFFGEGSRLTVL.

The CDR3 region is CASSPSGSGEQYF. DNA of the CDR3: TGCGCCAGCAGCCCGAGTGGGTCGGGGGAGCAGTACTTC. This rearrangement joins TRBV5-1 to TRBJ2-7, with D perhaps matching TRBD2 (5 bases). Germline V gives CDR1 SGHRS, CDR2 YFSETQ. The CDR3 contains 13 residues. V was trimmed by 4 bases and J by 7 bases, leaving 15 bases between them. The full variable domain, rest sourced from reference TRBV5-1 and TRBJ2-7, is KAGVTQTPRYLIKTRGQQVTLSCSPISGHRSVSWYQQTPGQGLQFLFEYFSETQRNKGNFPGRFSGRQFSNSRSEMNVSTLELGDSALYLCASSPSGSGEQYFGPGTRLTVT.

This sequence joins TRBV4-1 and TRBJ1-4; TRBD1 is a possible D gene (6 bases). The germline gives CDR1 MGHRA, CDR2 YSYEKL. The CDR3 runs 15 residues. V lost 4 bases and J lost 5, with 14 bases in between. In nucleotides, the CDR3 is TGCGCCAGCAGCCCCCAACAGGGCCAAAATGAAAAACTGTTTTTT. Translated: CASSPQQGQNEKLFF.